Below, 26 T cell receptor beta chains from the same sample are listed, as sequenced in a study of CD8+CD57+ T cells in acquired aplastic anemia. The use of genomic DNA as template underpinned the TCR beta VDJ and CDR3 profiling. TCRdb reprocessed the reads via MiXCR and lists one record per CDR3 protein. The sample lists roughly 58,000 distinct CDR3 sequences; roughly 58% were seen once. Sequenced: sorted CD4+, CD8+, or CD8+CD57+ T cells (not recorded which) from PBMCs. These receptors were taken from a human donor in good health, serving as a control.

Relative to its sample, this clonotype is medium-sized. The chain recombines TRBV19 with TRBJ2-7, with D unresolved. Trimming removed 5 bases at V and 2 bases at J, with 16 bases between. The CDR3 sequence is 15 residues long. Germline loops: CDR1 LNHDA, CDR2 SQIVND (reference sequence). The CDR3 DNA reads as TGTGCCAGTAGTCCCCGTGGACGGATGACCTACGAGCAGTACTTC. Translated: CASSPRGRMTYEQYF.

The gene calls are TRBV24-1 and TRBJ1-2; TRBD1 might be the D (5 bases). Germline CDR1 KGHDR, CDR2 SFDVKD. With 5 bases removed from V and 4 bases from J, the gap between germline ends came to 10 bases. CDR3 length equals 13 residues. CDR3 loop: CATSGGVSYGYTF. For the CDR3, the DNA is TGTGCCACCAGTGGGGGCGTATCCTATGGCTACACCTTC.

In this sample, this clonotype turned up many times. This chain uses TRBV28 with TRBJ2-7, with TRBD2 identical over 7 bases. The CDR3 consists of 17 residues. Germline trimming cut 6 bases from V and 4 bases from J; bases unmatched to any gene: 18. Germline values: CDR1 MDHEN, CDR2 SYDVKM. The CDR3, as DNA: TGTGCCAGCAGCCGTCAGAGGGCGAGAGCGGGATTTTACGAGCAGTACTTC. Protein: CASSRQRARAGFYEQYF.

V and J are TRBV7-2 and TRBJ2-5; D is perhaps TRBD2 (6 bases). Germline V gives CDR1 SGHTA, CDR2 FQGNSA. This CDR3 has 14 amino acids. Deletions cut 4 bases from V and 5 bases from J, with 14 bases between. The CDR3, as DNA: TGTGCCAGCAGCTCATGGGCTAGCGTGGAGACCCAGTACTTC. Its translation is CASSSWASVETQYF.

The chain uses TRBV7-3 and TRBJ2-1, with TRBD1 identical over 9 bases. This CDR3 has 16 residues. The germline CDR1 and CDR2 sequences are SGHTA and FQGTGA. Trimming took 4 bases from V and 1 from J; bases not matched to a gene: 5. The CDR3, as DNA: TGTGCCAGCAGCTCCTCGGGACAGGGTTCCTACAATGAGCAGTTCTTC. Its protein product is CASSSSGQGSYNEQFF.

This clonotype appeared many times. The chain is built from TRBV12-5 and TRBJ1-2; D not certain. The CDR3 sequence is 11 residues long. Germline-derived CDR1 and CDR2 are LGHNT and FRNRAP. V was clipped by 0 bases and J by 10 bases, with 6 bases between them. The CDR3 DNA is TGTGCTAGTGGTTTGGTCCCCCTCTACACCTTC. It specifies CASGLVPLYTF. Based on the CDR3 plus reference TRBV12-5 and TRBJ1-2, the full variable domain is DARVTQTPRHKVTEMGQEVTMRCQPILGHNTVFWYRQTMMQGLELLAYFRNRAPLDDSGMPKDRFSAEMPDATLATLKIQPSEPRDSAVYFCASGLVPLYTFGSGTRLTVV.

The CDR3 here is CSADPGLGTDTQYF. Written as DNA, the CDR3 is TGCAGTGCTGATCCCGGACTAGGCACAGATACGCAGTATTTT. This rearrangement joins TRBV20-1 to TRBJ2-3, with TRBD2 matching 7 bases. V was clipped by 5 bases and J by 1 base; unmatched bases: 6. Germline V lookup: CDR1 DFQATT, CDR2 SNEGSKA (reference sequence). This CDR3 contains 14 residues.

There are many counts of this clonotype. The J gene is TRBJ1-1, the V gene TRBV11-2; weak D call: TRBD1 (6 bases). Germline CDR1 reads SGHAT; CDR2 reads FQNNGV. The CDR3 is 17 residues long. Trimming shortened V by 4 bases and J by 0 bases, and 18 bases separated the two germline ends. The chain's CDR3 is CASSSKRMDRLNTEAFF. CDR3 nucleotides: TGTGCCAGCAGCTCCAAAAGGATGGACAGATTGAACACTGAAGCTTTCTTT.

This clonotype was observed at least ten times. This rearrangement joins TRBV3-1 to TRBJ2-3; D not resolved. The CDR3 covers 15 residues. The V gene's germline CDR1 is LGHDT and CDR2 YNNKEL (reference sequence). Trimming removed 3 bases at V and 2 bases at J, with 12 bases between. The CDR3: CASSQATLTTDTQYF. The CDR3 bases are TGTGCCAGCAGCCAGGCCACCTTGACCACAGATACGCAGTATTTT.

This chain uses TRBV5-1 with TRBJ2-2, with D unresolved. The CDR3 has 12 residues. Germline loops: CDR1 SGHRS, CDR2 YFSETQ. Trimming removed 2 bases from V and 8 bases from J, with 7 bases in between. The CDR3 DNA sequence: TGCGCCAGCAGCTTCGTCACAGGGGAGCTGTTTTTT. It translates to CASSFVTGELFF.

This chain connects TRBV7-2 to TRBJ2-5, with D tentatively TRBD1 or TRBD2 (5 bases each). Germline loops: CDR1 SGHTA, CDR2 FQGNSA. This CDR3 is built from 13 residues. Trimming stripped 5 bases from V and 5 bases from J, with 12 bases between. CDR3 sequence reads: CASSPQDLETQYF. DNA of the CDR3: TGTGCCAGCAGCCCACAGGACTTGGAGACCCAGTACTTC.

The chain carries TRBV29-1 and TRBJ2-5; D remains unclear. Germline V lookup: CDR1 SQVTM, CDR2 ANQGSEA. The V end was cut by 6 bases, the J end by 5 bases, with 10 bases between. The CDR3 covers 11 residues. As DNA, the CDR3 is TGCAGCGTAGGGCAGTGGGAGACCCAGTACTTC. It codes for CSVGQWETQYF.

The V gene is TRBV19, the J gene TRBJ2-3; the D is unclear. The CDR3 is 15 residues long. The V end was cut by 6 bases, the J end by 11 bases, with 24 bases between. Germline CDR1 and CDR2: LNHDA and SQIVND (reference sequence). In nucleotides, the CDR3 is TGTGCCAGTAGCGCCTTCGGCGATTCCTACAATGAGCAGTATTTT. Translated, it gives CASSAFGDSYNEQYF.

The rearrangement joins TRBV9 to TRBJ2-3; D possibly corresponds to TRBD2 (5 bases). This CDR3 contains 14 residues. V dropped 3 bases and J dropped 8 bases, with 16 bases sitting between them. Per the germline V gene, CDR1 is SGDLS and CDR2 is YYNGEE. In DNA, the CDR3 is TGTGCCAGCAGCGCGGGTCCCCCCGGGGTTACGCAGTATTTT. Translating gives CASSAGPPGVTQYF. Full variable domain (missing parts from reference TRBV9 and TRBJ2-3): DSGVTQTPKHLITATGQRVTLRCSPRSGDLSVYWYQQSLDQGLQFLIQYYNGEERAKGNILERFSAQQFPDLHSELNLSSLELGDSALYFCASSAGPPGVTQYFGPGTRLTVL.

The chain combines TRBV15 with TRBJ2-7, with D possibly being TRBD1 (5 bases). Trimming took 0 bases from V and 3 from J, leaving 12 bases between them. Germline CDR1 reads LNHNV; CDR2 reads YYDKDF (reference sequence). The length of the CDR3 is 15 residues. DNA of the CDR3: TGTGCCACCAGCAGAGATCTAGGCAGGGTCTACGAGCAGTACTTC. Amino acid sequence: CATSRDLGRVYEQYF.

The chain is built from TRBV29-1 and TRBJ1-1; D not certain. Trimming stripped 7 bases from V and 4 bases from J, with 10 bases between. This CDR3 has 11 residues. The V gene's germline CDR1 is SQVTM and CDR2 ANQGSEA. The DNA for the CDR3 is TGCAGCGGGGCTGTTGGCACTGAAGCTTTCTTT. Residues: CSGAVGTEAFF.

The genes are TRBV6-1 and TRBJ2-2; D gene uncertain. CDR1 MNHNS and CDR2 SASEGT come from the germline V gene. This CDR3 contains 17 residues. Deletions cut 6 bases from V and 4 bases from J, with 21 bases between. CDR3 amino acids: CASRVGTPPDFTGELFF. CDR3 coding DNA: TGTGCCAGCAGAGTAGGCACCCCTCCAGACTTCACCGGGGAGCTGTTTTTT.

As DNA, the CDR3 is TGTGCCAGCAGCTCCCGGGCAAGCTATGGCTACACCTTC. As protein: CASSSRASYGYTF. The J gene is TRBJ1-2, the V gene TRBV6-1; D call uncertain. Trimming took 6 bases from V and 4 from J, leaving 12 bases between them. The CDR3 is made up of 13 amino acids. Per germline, CDR1 MNHNS and CDR2 SASEGT.

This clonotype was seen ten or more times. The rearrangement joins TRBV11-2 to TRBJ2-5; D is tentatively TRBD1 or TRBD2 (5 bases each). Trimming shortened V by 3 bases and J by 5 bases, and 10 bases separated the two germline ends. Germline V lookup: CDR1 SGHAT, CDR2 FQNNGV. This CDR3 has 13 amino acids. The CDR3: CASSLVGVETQYF. The DNA for the CDR3 is TGTGCCAGCAGCTTGGTGGGGGTGGAGACCCAGTACTTC.

The chain employs TRBV2 and TRBJ2-2; TRBD1 aligns across 10 bases. CDR3 length equals 17 residues. Germline CDR1 is SNHLY and CDR2 is FYNNEI. Trimming cost V 4 bases and J 3 bases; bases outside gene matches: 8. The CDR3 loop is CASSGSGTGADTGELFF. CDR3 nucleotides: TGTGCCAGCAGTGGGTCCGGGACAGGGGCGGACACCGGGGAGCTGTTTTTT.

The chain is built from TRBV29-1 and TRBJ2-7; 9 bases are shared with TRBD1. The CDR3 totals 13 residues. The V gene end was trimmed by 5 bases and the J gene end by 2 bases; junction bases not matched to a gene: 4. The V gene's germline CDR1 is SQVTM and CDR2 ANQGSEA. CDR3 nucleotide sequence: TGCAGCGTTCTCCGGACAGGGGCCTACGAGCAGTACTTC. As protein: CSVLRTGAYEQYF.

The CDR3 DNA sequence: TGTGCCACCAGTGACTTAAGACTAGCGGGAGACAATGAGCAGTTCTTC. Its translation: CATSDLRLAGDNEQFF. The V gene is TRBV24-1, the J gene TRBJ2-1; 12 bases map to TRBD2. Germline V gene sequence: CDR1 KGHDR, CDR2 SFDVKD. The CDR3 covers 16 residues. After removal of 4 bases from V and 5 bases from J, the junction contained 5 bases not matched to a gene.

This chain uses TRBV2 with TRBJ1-5, with a possible D match to TRBD1 (6 bases). This CDR3 is 16 amino acids long. CDR1 is SNHLY and CDR2 is FYNNEI in the germline V gene. Deletions cut 2 bases from V and 1 base from J, with 12 bases between. Written as DNA, the CDR3 is TGTGCCAGCAGTGAATTTGGGGGCGGGAGCAATCAGCCCCAGCATTTT. Its protein is CASSEFGGGSNQPQHF.

The V gene is TRBV20-1, the J gene TRBJ1-2, with TRBD1 as a possible D gene (5 bases). CDR1 is DFQATT, CDR2 SNEGSKA, per germline (reference sequence). There are 12 residues in the CDR3. The V gene lost 3 bases and the J gene lost 6 bases, with 11 bases spanning the gap. The CDR3 loop reads CSARAGNDGYTF. The DNA of the CDR3 is TGCAGTGCTAGGGCAGGGAACGATGGCTACACCTTC.

This clonotype appeared a few times. The missing conserved phenylalanine or tryptophan at the end of this CDR3 makes a read error likely. The DNA is omitted, as the CDR3 cannot be located on it reliably, and the CDR3 follows TCRdb's listing. J is TRBJ2-7 and V is TRBV29-1. Germline loops: CDR1 SQVTM, CDR2 ANQGSEA. Including both end residues, the CDR3 is 8 amino acids long. CDR3: CSVAGLAQ.

Relative to its sample, this clonotype is medium-sized. The V and J genes are TRBV7-3 and TRBJ2-7; D uncertain. Deletions cut 4 bases from V and 7 bases from J, with 14 bases between. The germline gives CDR1 SGHTA, CDR2 FQGTGA. CDR3 length: 13 residues. The CDR3 sequence: CASSSTPLGEQYF. The CDR3 nucleotides read TGTGCCAGCAGCTCGACTCCCTTGGGGGAGCAGTACTTC.